This record concerns one TCR beta chain sequence. This CDR3 has 16 residues. Germline V gene sequence: CDR1 SGHRS, CDR2 YFSETQ. The V and J ends lost 2 bases and 0 bases, in that order; junction bases with no gene match: 6. These data originate in a study of blood T cell repertoires in COVID-19. For the study at large: COVID-19 samples from acute and convalescent phases originated in the United States, Italy and Spain.

Original handling: Cell counts per sample came from amplifying reference gene primers. Assay used: immunoSEQ multiplex PCR; TCRdb lists only in-frame clones, some missing. For V, J and clone size, that table is used; D and trimming come from the DNA. The table has some 95,000 clones, 70% to 90% seen once. This clonotype originated in a man between 65 and 79 years old with acute or convalescent COVID-19. The source material was peripheral blood. The chain carries TRBV5-1 and TRBJ2-7; 9 positions agree with TRBD1. The CDR3: CASSFKQGAGSYEQYF. The CDR3 DNA reads TGCGCCAGCAGCTTCAAACAGGGGGCAGGCTCCTACGAGCAGTACTTC.